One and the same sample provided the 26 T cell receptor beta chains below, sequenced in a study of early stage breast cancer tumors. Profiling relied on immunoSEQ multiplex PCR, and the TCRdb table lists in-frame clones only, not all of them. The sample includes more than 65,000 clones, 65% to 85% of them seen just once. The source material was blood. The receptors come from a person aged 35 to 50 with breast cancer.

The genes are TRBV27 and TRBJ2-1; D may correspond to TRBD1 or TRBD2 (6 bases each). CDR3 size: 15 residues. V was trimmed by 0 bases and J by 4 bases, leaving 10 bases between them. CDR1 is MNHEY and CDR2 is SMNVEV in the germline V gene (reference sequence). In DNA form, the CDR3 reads TGTGCCAGCAGTTTATCGCAGGGGAGGTACAATGAGCAGTTCTTC. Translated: CASSLSQGRYNEQFF.

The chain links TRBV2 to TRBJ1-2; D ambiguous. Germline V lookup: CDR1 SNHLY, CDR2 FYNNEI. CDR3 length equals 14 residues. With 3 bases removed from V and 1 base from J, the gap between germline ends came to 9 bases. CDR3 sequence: CASSDPLGNYGYTF. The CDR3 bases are TGTGCCAGCAGTGACCCACTTGGTAACTATGGCTACACCTTC.

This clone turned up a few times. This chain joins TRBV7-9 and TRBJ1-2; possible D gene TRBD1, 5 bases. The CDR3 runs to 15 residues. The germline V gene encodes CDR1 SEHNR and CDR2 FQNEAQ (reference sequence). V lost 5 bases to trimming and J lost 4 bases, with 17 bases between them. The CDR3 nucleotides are TGTGCCAGCAGCCTTAGCGGTCGGGGCTCCTATGGCTACACCTTC. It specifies CASSLSGRGSYGYTF.

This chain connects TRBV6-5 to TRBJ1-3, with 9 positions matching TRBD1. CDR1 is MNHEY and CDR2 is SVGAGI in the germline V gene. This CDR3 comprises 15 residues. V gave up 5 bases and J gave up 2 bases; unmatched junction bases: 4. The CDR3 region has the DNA TGTGCCAGCAGTCCAGGGACAGGGACTGGAAACACCATATATTTT. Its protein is CASSPGTGTGNTIYF.

The CDR3 loop reads CASRPWGLAGDLSYNEQFF. Here the CDR3 DNA reads TGTGCCAGCAGGCCCTGGGGACTAGCGGGAGATCTGTCCTACAATGAGCAGTTCTTC. The rearrangement uses TRBV2 and TRBJ2-1; TRBD2 aligns across 14 bases. The CDR3 has 19 amino acids. V lost 6 bases to trimming and J lost 1 base; unmatched junction nucleotides: 11. CDR1 and CDR2 from the germline V gene are SNHLY and FYNNEI. Full variable domain (missing parts from reference TRBV2 and TRBJ2-1): EPEVTQTPSHQVTQMGQEVILRCVPISNHLYFYWYRQILGQKVEFLVSFYNNEISEKSEIFDDQFSVERPDGSNFTLKIRSTKLEDSAMYFCASRPWGLAGDLSYNEQFFGPGTRLTVL.

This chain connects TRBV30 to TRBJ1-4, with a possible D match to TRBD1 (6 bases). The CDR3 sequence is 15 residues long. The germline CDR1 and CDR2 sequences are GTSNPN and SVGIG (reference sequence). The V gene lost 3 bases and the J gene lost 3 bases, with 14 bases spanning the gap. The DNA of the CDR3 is TGTGCCTGGAGCCCCAGGGGTCGGCCTAATGAAAAACTGTTTTTT. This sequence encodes CAWSPRGRPNEKLFF.

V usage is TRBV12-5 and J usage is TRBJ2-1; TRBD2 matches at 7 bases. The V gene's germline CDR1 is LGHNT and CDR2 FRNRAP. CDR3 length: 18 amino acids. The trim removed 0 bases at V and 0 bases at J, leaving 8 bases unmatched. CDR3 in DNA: TGTGCTAGTGGTTTGGTACCATTTACGGGGGGCTCCTACAATGAGCAGTTCTTC. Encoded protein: CASGLVPFTGGSYNEQFF.

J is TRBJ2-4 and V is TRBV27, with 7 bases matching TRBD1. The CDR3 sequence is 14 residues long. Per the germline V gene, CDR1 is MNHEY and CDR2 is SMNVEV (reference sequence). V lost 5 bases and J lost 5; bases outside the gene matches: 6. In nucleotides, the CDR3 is TGTGCCAGCAGTGAAAGACAGGGACAAAACATTCAGTACTTC. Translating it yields CASSERQGQNIQYF.

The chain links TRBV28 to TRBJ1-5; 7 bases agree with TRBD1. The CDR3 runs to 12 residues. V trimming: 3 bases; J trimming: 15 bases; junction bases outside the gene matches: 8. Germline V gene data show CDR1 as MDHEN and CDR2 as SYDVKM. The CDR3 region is CASSFRTGVTHF. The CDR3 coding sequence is TGTGCCAGCAGTTTTCGAACAGGGGTTACGCATTTT.

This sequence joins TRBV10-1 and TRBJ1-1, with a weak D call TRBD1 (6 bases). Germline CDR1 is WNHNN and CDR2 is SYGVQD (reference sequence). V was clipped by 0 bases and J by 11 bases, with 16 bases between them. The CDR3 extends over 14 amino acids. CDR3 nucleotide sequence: TGCGCCAGCAGTGAGTCGATGGGCAGGGGTCTTGCTTTCTTT. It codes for CASSESMGRGLAFF.

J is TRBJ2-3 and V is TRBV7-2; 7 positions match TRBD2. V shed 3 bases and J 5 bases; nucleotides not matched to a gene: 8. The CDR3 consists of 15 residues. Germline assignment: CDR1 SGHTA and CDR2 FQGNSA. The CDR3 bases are TGTGCCAGCAGCTTCGTGGGGGGAGGGAAAGATACGCAGTATTTT. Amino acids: CASSFVGGGKDTQYF.

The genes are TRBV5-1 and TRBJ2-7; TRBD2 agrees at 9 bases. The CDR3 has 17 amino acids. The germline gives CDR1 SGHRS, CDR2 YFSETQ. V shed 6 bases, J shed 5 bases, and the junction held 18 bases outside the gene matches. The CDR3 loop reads CASMVGFGSGRKDEQYF. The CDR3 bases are TGCGCCAGCATGGTTGGTTTCGGGAGCGGGAGGAAGGACGAGCAGTACTTC.

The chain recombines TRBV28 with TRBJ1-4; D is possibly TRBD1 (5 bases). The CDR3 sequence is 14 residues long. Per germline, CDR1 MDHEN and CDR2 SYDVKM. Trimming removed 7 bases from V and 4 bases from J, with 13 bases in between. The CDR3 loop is CASTVGGDNEKLFF. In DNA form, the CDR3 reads TGTGCCAGCACCGTTGGGGGGGATAATGAAAAACTGTTTTTT.

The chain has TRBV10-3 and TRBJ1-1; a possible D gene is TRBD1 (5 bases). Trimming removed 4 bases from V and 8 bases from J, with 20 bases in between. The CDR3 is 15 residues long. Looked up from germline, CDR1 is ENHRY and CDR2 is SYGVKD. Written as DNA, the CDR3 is TGTGCCATCAGTGGTACCGCGTCTGACAGTCAGGAAGCTTTCTTT. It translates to CAISGTASDSQEAFF.

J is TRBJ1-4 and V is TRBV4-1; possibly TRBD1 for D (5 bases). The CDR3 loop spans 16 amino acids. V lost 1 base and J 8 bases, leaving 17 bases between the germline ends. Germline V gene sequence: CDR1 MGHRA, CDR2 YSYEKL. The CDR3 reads CASSQARGGSREKLFF. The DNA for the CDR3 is TGCGCCAGCAGCCAAGCCCGGGGGGGATCTAGAGAAAAACTGTTTTTT.

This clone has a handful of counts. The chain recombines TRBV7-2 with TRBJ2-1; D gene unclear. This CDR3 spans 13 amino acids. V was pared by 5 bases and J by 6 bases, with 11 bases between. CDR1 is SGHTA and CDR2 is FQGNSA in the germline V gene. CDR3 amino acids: CASSHYISNEQFF. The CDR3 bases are TGTGCCAGCAGCCATTATATCTCCAATGAGCAGTTCTTC. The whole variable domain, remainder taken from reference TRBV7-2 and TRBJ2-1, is GAGVSQSPSNKVTEKGKDVELRCDPISGHTALYWYRQSLGQGLEFLIYFQGNSAPDKSGLPSDRFSAERTGGSVSTLTIQRTQQEDSAVYLCASSHYISNEQFFGPGTRLTVL.

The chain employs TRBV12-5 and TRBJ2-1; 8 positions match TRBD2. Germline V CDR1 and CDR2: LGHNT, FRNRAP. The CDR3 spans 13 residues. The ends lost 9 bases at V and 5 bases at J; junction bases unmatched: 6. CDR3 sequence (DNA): TGTGCTAGCGGTCTAGCGGGCAACAATGAGCAGTTCTTC. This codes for CASGLAGNNEQFF. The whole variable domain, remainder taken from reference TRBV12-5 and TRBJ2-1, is DARVTQTPRHKVTEMGQEVTMRCQPILGHNTVFWYRQTMMQGLELLAYFRNRAPLDDSGMPKDRFSAEMPDATLATLKIQPSEPRDSAVYFCASGLAGNNEQFFGPGTRLTVL.

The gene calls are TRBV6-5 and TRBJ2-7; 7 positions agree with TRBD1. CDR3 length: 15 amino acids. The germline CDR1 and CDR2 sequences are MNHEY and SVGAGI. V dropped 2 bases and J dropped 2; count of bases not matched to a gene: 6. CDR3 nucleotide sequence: TGTGCCAGCAGTTACCTCAGGGACAGTACCTACGAGCAGTACTTC. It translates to CASSYLRDSTYEQYF.

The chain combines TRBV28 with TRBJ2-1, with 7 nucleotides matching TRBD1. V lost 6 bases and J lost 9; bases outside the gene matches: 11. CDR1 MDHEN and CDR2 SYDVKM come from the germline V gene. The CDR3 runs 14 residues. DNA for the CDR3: TGTGCCAGCAGGCCGGGACAGCGTCATGGTGAGCAGTTCTTC. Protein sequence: CASRPGQRHGEQFF.

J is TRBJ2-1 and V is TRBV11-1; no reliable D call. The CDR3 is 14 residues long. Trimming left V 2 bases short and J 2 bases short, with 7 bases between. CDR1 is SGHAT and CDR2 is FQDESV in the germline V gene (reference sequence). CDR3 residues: CASSLRETYNEQFF. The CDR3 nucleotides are TGTGCCAGCAGCTTAAGAGAAACCTACAATGAGCAGTTCTTC.

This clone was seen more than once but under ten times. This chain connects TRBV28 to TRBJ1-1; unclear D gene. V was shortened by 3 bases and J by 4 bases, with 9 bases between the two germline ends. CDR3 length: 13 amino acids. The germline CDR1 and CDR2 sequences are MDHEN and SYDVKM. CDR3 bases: TGTGCCAGCAGTTTGATCGGTCCCACTGAAGCTTTCTTT. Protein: CASSLIGPTEAFF.

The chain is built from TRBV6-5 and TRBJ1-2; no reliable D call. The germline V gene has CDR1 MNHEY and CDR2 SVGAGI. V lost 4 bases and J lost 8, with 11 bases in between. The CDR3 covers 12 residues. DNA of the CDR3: TGTGCCAGCAGTTCGGGAGGATACGGCTACACCTTC. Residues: CASSSGGYGYTF.

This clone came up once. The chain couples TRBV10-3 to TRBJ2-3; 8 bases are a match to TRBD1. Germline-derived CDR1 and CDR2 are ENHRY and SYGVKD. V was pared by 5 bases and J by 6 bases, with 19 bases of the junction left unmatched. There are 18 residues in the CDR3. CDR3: CAISPVPGQEGVADTQYF. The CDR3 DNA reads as TGTGCCATCAGTCCCGTCCCGGGACAGGAGGGGGTGGCGGATACGCAGTATTTT.

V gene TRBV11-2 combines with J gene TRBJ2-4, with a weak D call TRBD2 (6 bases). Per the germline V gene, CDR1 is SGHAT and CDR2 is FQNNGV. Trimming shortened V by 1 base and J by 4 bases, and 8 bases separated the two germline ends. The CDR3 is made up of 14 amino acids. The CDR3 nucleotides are TGTGCCAGCAGCTTAGTCCGGGAGAAAAACATTCAGTACTTC. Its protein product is CASSLVREKNIQYF.

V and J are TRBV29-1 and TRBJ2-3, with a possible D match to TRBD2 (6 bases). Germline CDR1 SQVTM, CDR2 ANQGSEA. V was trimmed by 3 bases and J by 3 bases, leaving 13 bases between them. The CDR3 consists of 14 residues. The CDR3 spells CSVDGTSGTDTQYF. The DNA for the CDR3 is TGCAGCGTTGACGGGACTTCCGGGACAGATACGCAGTATTTT.

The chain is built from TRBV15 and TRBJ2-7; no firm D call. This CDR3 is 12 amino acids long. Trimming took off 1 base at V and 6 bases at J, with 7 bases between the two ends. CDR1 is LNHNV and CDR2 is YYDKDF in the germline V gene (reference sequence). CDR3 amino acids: CATSRVSSEQYF. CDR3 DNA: TGTGCCACCAGCAGAGTGAGCTCCGAGCAGTACTTC.